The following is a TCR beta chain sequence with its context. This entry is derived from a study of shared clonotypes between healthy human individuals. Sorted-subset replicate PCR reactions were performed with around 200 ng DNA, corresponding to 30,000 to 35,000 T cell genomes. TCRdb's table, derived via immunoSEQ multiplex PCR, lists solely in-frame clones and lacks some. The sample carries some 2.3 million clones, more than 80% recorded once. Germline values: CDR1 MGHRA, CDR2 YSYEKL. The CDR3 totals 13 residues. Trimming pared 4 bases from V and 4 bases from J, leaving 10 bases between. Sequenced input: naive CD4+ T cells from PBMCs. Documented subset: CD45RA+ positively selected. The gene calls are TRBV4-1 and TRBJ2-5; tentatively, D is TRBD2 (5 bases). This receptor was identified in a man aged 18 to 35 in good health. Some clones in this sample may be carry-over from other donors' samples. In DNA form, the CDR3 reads TGCGCCAGCAGCCTCGAGGGAGCAGAGACCCAGTACTTC. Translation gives CASSLEGAETQYF.